The text below deals with one T cell receptor (beta chain). The data originate from a study of T cell responses to AZD1222 COVID-19 vaccine. Profiling relied on immunoSEQ multiplex PCR, and the TCRdb table lists in-frame clones only, not all of them. This sample has over 100,000 clones, with more than 70% found just once. Trimming shortened V by 3 bases and J by 6 bases, and 11 bases separated the two germline ends. The CDR3 is 14 amino acids. The V gene's germline CDR1 is SGHVS and CDR2 FNYEAQ. V is TRBV7-6 and J is TRBJ2-2; D not resolved. Source: peripheral blood, taken on day 0 of AZD1222 vaccination. The sequence came from an adult in good health. This chain's CDR3 is CASSLGNAPGELFF. CDR3 coding DNA: TGTGCCAGCAGCTTGGGGAACGCACCCGGGGAGCTGTTTTTT.